This TCR beta chain was identified during a study of blood T cell repertoires in COVID-19. Study-level information: From the United States, Italy and Spain came samples of acute and convalescent COVID-19. PBMCs, B-cell-depleted T cells, or T cells provided the cDNA or gDNA that made up the material.

V was cut by 0 bases and J by 5 bases, with 4 bases left in between. The CDR3 has 12 amino acids. Germline lookup yields CDR1 SGHTA and CDR2 FQGNSA. As handled by the study authors: Scientists estimated how many nucleated cells there were by amplifying reference gene primers. Assay: immunoSEQ multiplex PCR; the TCRdb copy retains only in-frame clones and omits some. That table is the source of V, J and clone size, and D and trimming were worked out from the DNA. The sample yields roughly 120,000 clones, roughly 84% seen once. The clonotype comes from a man between 60 and 70 years old with acute or convalescent COVID-19. V and J are TRBV7-2 and TRBJ2-5, with D uncertain. Source material: peripheral blood. DNA for the CDR3: TGTGCCAGCAGCTTAGCGCGGGAGACCCAGTACTTC. It is translated as CASSLARETQYF.